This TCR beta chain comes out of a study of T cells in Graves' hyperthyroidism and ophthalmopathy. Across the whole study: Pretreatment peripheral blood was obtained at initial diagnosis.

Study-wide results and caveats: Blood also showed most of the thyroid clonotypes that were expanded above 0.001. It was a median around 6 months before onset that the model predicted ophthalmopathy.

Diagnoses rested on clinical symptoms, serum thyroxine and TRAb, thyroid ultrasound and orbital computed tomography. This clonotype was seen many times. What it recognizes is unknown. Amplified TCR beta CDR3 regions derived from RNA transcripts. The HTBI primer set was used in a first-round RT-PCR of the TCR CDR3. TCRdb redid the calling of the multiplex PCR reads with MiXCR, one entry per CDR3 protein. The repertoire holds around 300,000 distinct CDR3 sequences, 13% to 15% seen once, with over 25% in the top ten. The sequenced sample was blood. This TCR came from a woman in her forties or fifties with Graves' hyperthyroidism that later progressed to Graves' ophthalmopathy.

DNA for the CDR3: TGTGCCAGCAGCGAGCCGGACTCCACCTACGAGCAGTACTTC. As protein: CASSEPDSTYEQYF. This sequence joins TRBV6-1 and TRBJ2-7; perhaps TRBD2 as D (5 bases). Germline V gives CDR1 MNHNS, CDR2 SASEGT. This CDR3 comprises 14 residues. Trimming left V 6 bases short and J 2 bases short, with 14 bases between.